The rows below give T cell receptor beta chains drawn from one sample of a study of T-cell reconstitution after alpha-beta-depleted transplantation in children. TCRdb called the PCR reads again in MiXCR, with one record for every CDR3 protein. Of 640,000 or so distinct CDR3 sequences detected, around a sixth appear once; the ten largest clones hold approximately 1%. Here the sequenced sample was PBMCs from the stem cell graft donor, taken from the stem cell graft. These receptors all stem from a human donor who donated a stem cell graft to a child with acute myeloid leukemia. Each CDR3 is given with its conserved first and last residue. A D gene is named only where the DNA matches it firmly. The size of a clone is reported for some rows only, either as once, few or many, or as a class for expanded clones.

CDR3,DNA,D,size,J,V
CASSLEAQGSAYEQYF,TGCGCCAGCAGCTTGGAAGCTCAGGGTTCGGCTTACGAGCAGTACTTC,NA,NA,TRBJ2-7,TRBV5-1
CARNRGVGYTF,TGCGCCCGAAACCGGGGGGTCGGCTACACCTTC,NA,NA,TRBJ1-2,TRBV23-1
CSALPGQGNNEQFF,TGCAGTGCTCTCCCGGGACAGGGGAATAATGAGCAGTTCTTC,TRBD1,NA,TRBJ2-1,TRBV20-1
CASSTGVGADTQYF,TGCGCCAGCAGCACAGGGGTAGGGGCAGATACGCAGTATTTT,TRBD1,many,TRBJ2-3,TRBV10-2
CASSLTQTNTGELFF,TGTGCCAGCAGCTTAACACAGACGAACACCGGGGAGCTGTTTTTT,NA,few,TRBJ2-2,TRBV7-2
CSVVGQGTDTQYF,TGCAGCGTTGTGGGACAGGGAACAGATACGCAGTATTTT,TRBD1,few,TRBJ2-3,TRBV29-1
CASSLALFAGANVLTF,TGCGCCAGCAGCTTGGCCCTCTTTGCTGGGGCCAACGTCCTGACTTTC,NA,NA,TRBJ2-6,TRBV5-1
CASSEYTRSGNTIYF,TGTGCCAGCAGTGAGTACACCCGCTCTGGAAACACCATATATTTT,NA,many,TRBJ1-3,TRBV6-1
CASSLYINYGYTF,TGTGCCAGCAGTTTATACATTAACTATGGCTACACCTTC,NA,many,TRBJ1-2,TRBV27
CASSSRRAGVTDTQYF,TGTGCCAGCAGCTCGCGGAGAGCGGGAGTCACAGATACGCAGTATTTT,TRBD2,many,TRBJ2-3,TRBV7-2
CAIGNNEQFF,TGTGCCATCGGGAACAATGAGCAGTTCTTC,NA,many,TRBJ2-1,TRBV10-3
CASSPSGQTQETQYF,TGTGCCAGCAGCCCCTCGGGACAGACCCAAGAGACCCAGTACTTC,TRBD1,many,TRBJ2-5,TRBV7-6
CSARPTLESYNEQFF,TGCAGTGCTAGACCTACACTCGAATCCTACAATGAGCAGTTCTTC,NA,many,TRBJ2-1,TRBV20-1
CASSVRDSGGPLNEQFF,TGTGCCAGCAGCGTCAGGGATAGCGGGGGGCCCCTGAATGAGCAGTTCTTC,TRBD2,NA,TRBJ2-1,TRBV9
CASTLRGTYGYTF,TGTGCCAGCACCCTTAGGGGAACCTATGGCTACACCTTC,NA,many,TRBJ1-2,TRBV13
CASSYYLEVISDTQYF,TGTGCCAGCAGTTACTACCTAGAAGTAATCTCAGATACGCAGTATTTT,NA,NA,TRBJ2-3,TRBV6-2/TRBV6-3
CASSLTREGSPLHF,TGTGCCAGCAGCTTAACCAGGGAGGGATCACCCCTCCACTTT,NA,NA,TRBJ1-6,TRBV11-1
CSAPTGTVNTEAFF,TGCAGTGCCCCAACCGGGACAGTGAACACTGAAGCTTTCTTT,TRBD1,many,TRBJ1-1,TRBV20-1
CASSWEINTEAFF,TGTGCCAGCAGCTGGGAGATAAACACTGAAGCTTTCTTT,NA,few,TRBJ1-1,TRBV7-9
CASSTGGRVTDTQYF,TGTGCCAGCAGTACGGGCGGGCGAGTCACAGATACGCAGTATTTT,NA,NA,TRBJ2-3,TRBV12-3/TRBV12-4
CSAEGTGISYEQYF,TGCAGTGCTGAAGGGACAGGGATCTCCTACGAGCAGTACTTC,TRBD1,many,TRBJ2-7,TRBV20-1
CSAPLRSGRSSYNEQFF,TGCAGTGCTCCCCTCAGGTCGGGGCGAAGCTCCTACAATGAGCAGTTCTTC,NA,NA,TRBJ2-1,TRBV20-1
CASSSLRGRTSNF,TGTGCCAGCAGCTCCTTAAGGGGACGAACCTCTAACTTC,NA,few,TRBJ2-7,TRBV12-3/TRBV12-4
CASSTGGTRPPYGYTF,TGCGCCAGCAGCACCGGGGGGACCCGACCACCTTATGGCTACACCTTC,NA,NA,TRBJ1-2,TRBV4-1
CSVEGTIYNEQFF,TGCAGCGTTGAGGGCACCATCTACAATGAGCAGTTCTTC,NA,many,TRBJ2-1,TRBV29-1
CASLGSLNEKLFF,TGTGCCAGCCTGGGCTCGCTGAATGAAAAACTGTTTTTT,NA,few,TRBJ1-4,TRBV12-3/TRBV12-4
CASSSTGTGSTDTQYF,TGTGCCAGCAGCTCTACCGGGACAGGGAGCACAGATACGCAGTATTTT,TRBD1,NA,TRBJ2-3,TRBV11-2
CASSSGQHQPQHF,TGTGCCAGCAGCTCTGGACAGCATCAGCCCCAGCATTTT,NA,NA,TRBJ1-5,TRBV12-3/TRBV12-4
CASRMAQGEGETQYF,TGCGCCAGCAGAATGGCTCAGGGCGAGGGGGAGACCCAGTACTTC,NA,NA,TRBJ2-5,TRBV5-1
CASSTGGTEAFF,TGTGCCAGCAGTACAGGGGGCACTGAAGCTTTCTTT,TRBD1,many,TRBJ1-1,TRBV12-3/TRBV12-4
CASSVDTMNTEAFF,TGTGCCAGCAGCGTAGACACCATGAACACTGAAGCTTTCTTT,NA,NA,TRBJ1-1,TRBV9
CASSGDAPGQGGYEQYF,TGCGCCAGCAGTGGGGACGCTCCGGGACAGGGGGGTTACGAGCAGTACTTC,TRBD1,NA,TRBJ2-7,TRBV10-2
CASSLKGGGEQFF,TGTGCCAGCAGCTTAAAGGGGGGTGGTGAGCAGTTCTTC,NA,many,TRBJ2-1,TRBV7-3
CASSLGFRGKDTQYF,TGTGCCAGCAGCTTGGGCTTCAGGGGGAAAGATACGCAGTATTTT,TRBD1,few,TRBJ2-3,TRBV11-2
CASSHRLAGGYEQFF,TGTGCCAGCAGCCATCGACTAGCGGGGGGTTATGAGCAGTTCTTC,TRBD2,many,TRBJ2-1,TRBV13
CASSAYRAEETQYF,TGTGCCAGCAGTGCGTACAGGGCTGAAGAGACCCAGTACTTC,NA,many,TRBJ2-5,TRBV6-1
CASSTLRGQGYEQYF,TGTGCCAGTAGTACCCTGAGGGGACAGGGTTACGAGCAGTACTTC,TRBD1,few,TRBJ2-7,TRBV19
CASQPHGGPYYGYTF,TGTGCCAGCCAACCGCACGGGGGGCCATACTATGGCTACACCTTC,NA,many,TRBJ1-2,TRBV12-3/TRBV12-4
CASSSPGVYSNQPQHF,TGTGCCAGCAGTTCCCCAGGGGTCTATAGCAATCAGCCCCAGCATTTT,NA,NA,TRBJ1-5,TRBV12-3/TRBV12-4
CASSRGGDRYETQYF,TGCGCCAGCAGCCGGGGCGGGGACCGTTACGAGACCCAGTACTTC,NA,few,TRBJ2-5,TRBV5-1
CSARGSRDGDYNEQFF,TGCAGTGCTCGAGGGTCGCGGGACGGGGACTACAATGAGCAGTTCTTC,NA,few,TRBJ2-1,TRBV20-1
CASSPTTGANVLTF,TGCGCCAGCAGTCCCACGACTGGGGCCAACGTCCTGACTTTC,NA,NA,TRBJ2-6,TRBV5-1
CASSPDRGWENTEAFF,TGTGCCAGCAGCCCGGACAGGGGTTGGGAAAACACTGAAGCTTTCTTT,TRBD1,few,TRBJ1-1,TRBV7-9
CASSYATAYGYTF,TGTGCCAGCAGTTACGCGACGGCCTATGGCTACACCTTC,NA,many,TRBJ1-2,TRBV6-5
CSASRTGSNQPQHF,TGCAGTGCCTCGAGGACAGGCAGCAATCAGCCCCAGCATTTT,TRBD1,many,TRBJ1-5,TRBV20-1
CSARAKGGAEAFF,TGCAGTGCTAGAGCCAAAGGGGGGGCTGAAGCTTTCTTT,NA,many,TRBJ1-1,TRBV20-1
CSGYRVSNTGELFF,TGCAGCGGATACAGGGTGTCGAACACCGGGGAGCTGTTTTTT,NA,many,TRBJ2-2,TRBV20-1
CASTGEGGDTDTQYF,TGTGCCAGCACGGGTGAGGGTGGGGACACAGATACGCAGTATTTT,NA,NA,TRBJ2-3,TRBV6-2/TRBV6-3
CASSLGQQSNQPQHF,TGTGCCAGCAGCTTAGGGCAACAGAGTAATCAGCCCCAGCATTTT,NA,few,TRBJ1-5,TRBV7-9
CASSQWGQGDQPQHF,TGTGCCAGCAGCCAATGGGGACAGGGGGATCAGCCCCAGCATTTT,TRBD1,few,TRBJ1-5,TRBV3-1
CASSLPTDFYNEQFF,TGTGCCAGCAGCTTACCGACGGATTTTTACAATGAGCAGTTCTTC,NA,few,TRBJ2-1,TRBV7-9
CSAKQGDWYEQYF,TGCAGTGCAAAACAGGGGGATTGGTACGAGCAGTACTTC,TRBD1,many,TRBJ2-7,TRBV20-1
CASSQDLAGVIDTQYF,TGCGCCAGCAGCCAAGATCTTGCAGGGGTGATCGATACGCAGTATTTT,NA,NA,TRBJ2-3,TRBV4-3
CSASVVTGSSYNSPLHF,TGCAGTGCTAGTGTAGTGACAGGTAGCTCCTATAATTCACCCCTCCACTTT,NA,few,TRBJ1-6,TRBV20-1
CASSLGDINEKLFF,TGTGCCAGCAGCTTGGGGGACATTAATGAAAAACTGTTTTTT,NA,many,TRBJ1-4,TRBV5-6
CCARDVLDVTSGGNQETQYF,TGCTGTGCTAGAGATGTCCTCGATGTCACTAGCGGGGGTAACCAAGAGACCCAGTACTTC,TRBD2,NA,TRBJ2-5,TRBV20-1
CSGRGTTDTQYF,TGCAGTGGGCGGGGAACCACAGATACGCAGTATTTT,NA,few,TRBJ2-3,TRBV20-1
CASSRAGSAETQYF,TGTGCCAGCTCTAGGGCAGGGTCGGCGGAGACCCAGTACTTC,NA,many,TRBJ2-5,TRBV12-3/TRBV12-4
CSARSVPGLAGGTYNEQFF,TGCAGTGCTAGATCGGTCCCGGGACTAGCGGGGGGCACCTACAATGAGCAGTTCTTC,TRBD2,many,TRBJ2-1,TRBV20-1